Listed below are T cell receptor beta chains from one sample, sequenced in a study of blood T cell repertoires in COVID-19. The table came from immunoSEQ multiplex PCR; TCRdb's copy has only in-frame clones and leaves some out. The sample contains approximately 180,000 clones, 85% to 90% of which appear only once. Sequencing used PBMCs or T cells enriched from blood (not recorded which). The receptors come from a woman aged 35 to 49 with acute COVID-19. The CDR3 runs from the conserved cysteine through the conserved F or W. The order of the fields is CDR3 length, V gene, J gene, CDR3 protein.

cdr3_length: 14
v_call: TRBV11-2
j_call: TRBJ2-2
cdr3_aa: CASSLPGLGGELFF

cdr3_length: 15
v_call: TRBV6-1
j_call: TRBJ2-7
cdr3_aa: CASSEEQGLSYEQYF

cdr3_length: 15
v_call: TRBV11-2
j_call: TRBJ2-5
cdr3_aa: CASSYGLAGVETQYF

cdr3_length: 14
v_call: TRBV6-5
j_call: TRBJ2-7
cdr3_aa: CASSYSGAGGEQYF

cdr3_length: 16
v_call: TRBV11-2
j_call: TRBJ2-2
cdr3_aa: CASSLTTGTNTGELFF

cdr3_length: 15
v_call: TRBV19
j_call: TRBJ2-7
cdr3_aa: CASSTVPGQGTEQYF

cdr3_length: 14
v_call: TRBV7-9
j_call: TRBJ2-7
cdr3_aa: CASSPSGSHYEQYF

cdr3_length: 14
v_call: TRBV3-1/TRBV3-2
j_call: TRBJ1-5
cdr3_aa: CASSHRVGGQPQHF

cdr3_length: 15
v_call: TRBV29-1
j_call: TRBJ2-4
cdr3_aa: CSVAPLAGEKNIQYF

cdr3_length: 18
v_call: TRBV23-1
j_call: TRBJ1-5
cdr3_aa: CASSHGVTGGDSNQPQHF

cdr3_length: 17
v_call: TRBV2
j_call: TRBJ2-1
cdr3_aa: CASRADRATSLNNEQFF

cdr3_length: 15
v_call: TRBV5-4
j_call: TRBJ2-5
cdr3_aa: CASSRTSGPQETQYF

cdr3_length: 15
v_call: TRBV4-1
j_call: TRBJ2-2
cdr3_aa: CASSQDEKSTGELFF

cdr3_length: 14
v_call: TRBV19
j_call: TRBJ2-1
cdr3_aa: CASSLATGGIKQFF

cdr3_length: 21
v_call: TRBV10-3
j_call: TRBJ2-1
cdr3_aa: CAISESRSISGSGPLRTEQFF

cdr3_length: 12
v_call: TRBV6-5
j_call: TRBJ2-2
cdr3_aa: CASGRGTGELFF

cdr3_length: 16
v_call: TRBV27
j_call: TRBJ1-2
cdr3_aa: CASSLSAGQLPYGYTF

cdr3_length: 16
v_call: TRBV9
j_call: TRBJ2-1
cdr3_aa: CASSPPTSGSSYEQFF

cdr3_length: 14
v_call: TRBV3-1/TRBV3-2
j_call: TRBJ2-7
cdr3_aa: CASKSKIESYEQYF

cdr3_length: 14
v_call: TRBV2
j_call: TRBJ1-1
cdr3_aa: CASSDDRLNTEAFF

cdr3_length: 19
v_call: TRBV3-1/TRBV3-2
j_call: TRBJ2-7
cdr3_aa: CASSQDPGLAGLVSYEQYF

cdr3_length: 14
v_call: TRBV6-5
j_call: TRBJ2-2
cdr3_aa: CASRLAGGTGELFF

cdr3_length: 14
v_call: TRBV7-9
j_call: TRBJ2-2
cdr3_aa: CASSSGGNTGELFF

cdr3_length: 15
v_call: TRBV7-8
j_call: TRBJ1-1
cdr3_aa: CASSVAGTTNTEAFF

cdr3_length: 14
v_call: TRBV7-2
j_call: TRBJ1-4
cdr3_aa: CASSKTGGHEKLFF

cdr3_length: 14
v_call: TRBV2
j_call: TRBJ1-5
cdr3_aa: CASTPRDRALPQHF

cdr3_length: 15
v_call: TRBV6-2/TRBV6-3
j_call: TRBJ2-5
cdr3_aa: CASSPPSSRPETQYF

cdr3_length: 13
v_call: TRBV12-3/TRBV12-4
j_call: TRBJ1-1
cdr3_aa: CASRLGGNTEAFF

cdr3_length: 13
v_call: TRBV12-3/TRBV12-4
j_call: TRBJ2-7
cdr3_aa: CASSELAGDEQYF

cdr3_length: 13
v_call: TRBV6-1
j_call: TRBJ1-3
cdr3_aa: CASSEGQSLPIYF

cdr3_length: 14
v_call: TRBV12-5
j_call: TRBJ1-1
cdr3_aa: CASGLGEGGTEAFF

cdr3_length: 19
v_call: TRBV15
j_call: TRBJ2-7
cdr3_aa: CATSRATSGGGLSSYEQYF

cdr3_length: 15
v_call: TRBV3-1/TRBV3-2
j_call: TRBJ2-5
cdr3_aa: CASSQAGGGKETQYF

cdr3_length: 14
v_call: TRBV19
j_call: TRBJ2-2
cdr3_aa: CASNRDRGTGELFF

cdr3_length: 17
v_call: TRBV9
j_call: TRBJ2-2
cdr3_aa: CASSTYLWTGATGELFF

cdr3_length: 16
v_call: TRBV18
j_call: TRBJ2-2
cdr3_aa: CASSPSLAGGTGELFF

cdr3_length: 16
v_call: TRBV18
j_call: TRBJ2-1
cdr3_aa: CASSPVLAGGPDEQFF

cdr3_length: 13
v_call: TRBV4-1
j_call: TRBJ1-5
cdr3_aa: CASSPHSNQPQHF

cdr3_length: 15
v_call: TRBV18
j_call: TRBJ1-4
cdr3_aa: CASSLPGLGNEKLFF

cdr3_length: 13
v_call: TRBV12-3/TRBV12-4
j_call: TRBJ1-2
cdr3_aa: CASSFPTGEGYTF

cdr3_length: 16
v_call: TRBV7-6
j_call: TRBJ2-1
cdr3_aa: CASSLDPSGSRNEQFF

cdr3_length: 16
v_call: TRBV28
j_call: TRBJ1-3
cdr3_aa: CATFREGMSSGNTIYF

cdr3_length: 15
v_call: TRBV25-1
j_call: TRBJ2-1
cdr3_aa: CASSGGDRAYNEQFF

cdr3_length: 15
v_call: TRBV3-1/TRBV3-2
j_call: TRBJ2-1
cdr3_aa: CASSQVRSSYNEQFF

cdr3_length: 16
v_call: TRBV28
j_call: TRBJ1-5
cdr3_aa: CASSLPTGVQHQPQHF

cdr3_length: 15
v_call: TRBV24-1
j_call: TRBJ1-5
cdr3_aa: CATSDSSGSNQPQHF

cdr3_length: 14
v_call: TRBV6-2/TRBV6-3
j_call: TRBJ1-4
cdr3_aa: CASSFRQTNEKLFF

cdr3_length: 13
v_call: TRBV5-4
j_call: TRBJ2-3
cdr3_aa: CASSAGWPDTQYF

cdr3_length: 17
v_call: TRBV29-1
j_call: TRBJ2-1
cdr3_aa: CSVEDGANWGVGGEQFF

cdr3_length: 14
v_call: TRBV6-5
j_call: TRBJ2-3
cdr3_aa: CASTIARGVDTQYF

cdr3_length: 14
v_call: TRBV4-1
j_call: TRBJ2-5
cdr3_aa: CASSQEPGGETQYF

cdr3_length: 16
v_call: TRBV3-1/TRBV3-2
j_call: TRBJ2-5
cdr3_aa: CASSPVTSGGQETQYF

cdr3_length: 16
v_call: TRBV4-3
j_call: TRBJ2-3
cdr3_aa: CASSQDLGGGTDTQYF

cdr3_length: 16
v_call: TRBV19
j_call: TRBJ1-2
cdr3_aa: CASSSLLGSGPYGYTF

cdr3_length: 12
v_call: TRBV29-1
j_call: TRBJ2-5
cdr3_aa: CSVSGGQETQYF

cdr3_length: 15
v_call: TRBV7-2
j_call: TRBJ2-2
cdr3_aa: CASSLNGRNTGELFF

cdr3_length: 15
v_call: TRBV3-1/TRBV3-2
j_call: TRBJ2-5
cdr3_aa: CASSHGLAGVETQYF

cdr3_length: 15
v_call: TRBV5-1
j_call: TRBJ2-2
cdr3_aa: CASSTSTGATGELFF